Here is one T cell receptor beta chain with its context. Antigen: not known. Individual cDNA molecules received unique molecular identifiers. In TCRdb, the 5' RACE reads were re-called with MiXCR into one record per CDR3 protein. The table shows some 30,000 distinct CDR3 sequences, with approximately 5% occurring only once. The data were taken from a study of early T cells in non-severe SARS-CoV-2 infection. In the study overall: Bulk RNA taken from unsorted whole blood was sequenced, leaving chains unpaired.

The CDR3 loop spans 10 amino acids. CDR1 is MNHNS and CDR2 is SASEGT in the germline V gene. Trimming shortened V by 2 bases and J by 12 bases, and 8 bases separated the two germline ends. General observations from the study: Anti-spike CD8 responses were favored in VDJdb matching, and private and CD4 specificities were missed.

This TCR was recovered from an adult who was a healthcare worker with PCR-confirmed SARS-CoV-2 infection or an uninfected control (not recorded which). The specimen sequenced was whole blood. The V gene is TRBV6-1, the J gene TRBJ2-7; the D is unclear. The CDR3 is CASSELNPYF. DNA of the CDR3: TGTGCCAGCAGTGAACTCAATCCGTACTTC.